This TCR beta chain was sequenced for a study of T cells in localized non-small cell lung cancer. Study observations and caveats: Investigators sequenced only a single tumor region, leaving heterogeneity possible. Among the top 100 tumor clones, a median 57 appeared in adjacent lung. Uninvolved adjacent lung showed higher T cell clonality than tumor. Prolonged overall survival went with higher T cell density in the blood.

This clone showed up just a few times. As yet, its antigen is unknown. Generated by immunoSEQ multiplex PCR, the TCRdb table keeps only in-frame clones and is missing some. The sample lists 20,000 to 25,000 clones, 89% occurring once. V dropped 7 bases and J dropped 7 bases, with 13 bases sitting between them. CDR1 MDHEN and CDR2 SYDVKM come from the germline V gene. This CDR3 has 12 residues. The input for sequencing was peripheral blood, taken before any cancer treatment. The origin of this receptor is a man aged 35 to 70 with stage I squamous cell lung carcinoma. This chain links TRBV28 with TRBJ1-2; D not resolved. CDR3 protein: CASTNIGSGYTF. As DNA, the CDR3 is TGTGCCAGCACAAACATAGGCTCTGGCTACACCTTC.